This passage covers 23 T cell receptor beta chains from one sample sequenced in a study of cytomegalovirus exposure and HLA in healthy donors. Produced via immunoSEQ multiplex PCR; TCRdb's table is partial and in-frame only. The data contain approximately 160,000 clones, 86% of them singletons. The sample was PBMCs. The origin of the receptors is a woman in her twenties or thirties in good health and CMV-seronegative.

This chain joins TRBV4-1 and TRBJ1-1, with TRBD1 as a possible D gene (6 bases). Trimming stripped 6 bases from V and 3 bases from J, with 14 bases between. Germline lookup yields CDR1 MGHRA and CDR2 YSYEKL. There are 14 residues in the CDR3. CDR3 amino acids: CASSRQEGHTEAFF. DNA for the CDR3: TGCGCCAGCAGTCGACAGGAAGGGCACACTGAAGCTTTCTTT.

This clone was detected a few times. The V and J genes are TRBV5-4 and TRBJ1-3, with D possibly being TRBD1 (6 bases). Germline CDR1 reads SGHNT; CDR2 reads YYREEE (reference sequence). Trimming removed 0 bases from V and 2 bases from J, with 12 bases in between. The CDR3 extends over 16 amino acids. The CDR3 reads CASSLGGPLTGNTIYF. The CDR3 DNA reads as TGTGCCAGCAGCTTGGGGGGGCCATTGACTGGAAACACCATATATTTT.

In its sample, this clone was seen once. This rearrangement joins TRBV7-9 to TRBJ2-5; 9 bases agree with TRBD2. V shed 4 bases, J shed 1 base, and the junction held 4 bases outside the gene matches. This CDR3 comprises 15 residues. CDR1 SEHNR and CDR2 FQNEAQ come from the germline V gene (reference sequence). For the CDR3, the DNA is TGTGCCAGCAGCTATGAGACTAGCGGCCAAGAGACCCAGTACTTC. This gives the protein CASSYETSGQETQYF.

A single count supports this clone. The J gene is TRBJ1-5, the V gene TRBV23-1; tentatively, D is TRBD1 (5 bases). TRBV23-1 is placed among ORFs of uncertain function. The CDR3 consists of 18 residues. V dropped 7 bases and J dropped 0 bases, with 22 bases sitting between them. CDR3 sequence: CASIGGPAVHHSNQPQHF. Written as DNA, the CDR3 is TGCGCCAGCATCGGGGGACCTGCGGTTCACCATAGCAATCAGCCCCAGCATTTT.

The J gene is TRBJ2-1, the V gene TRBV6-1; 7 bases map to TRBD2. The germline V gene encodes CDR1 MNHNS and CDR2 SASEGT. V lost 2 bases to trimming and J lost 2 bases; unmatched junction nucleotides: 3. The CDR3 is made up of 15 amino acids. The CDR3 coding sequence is TGTGCCAGCAGTGAAAGGGACTACACCTACAATGAGCAGTTCTTC. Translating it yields CASSERDYTYNEQFF.

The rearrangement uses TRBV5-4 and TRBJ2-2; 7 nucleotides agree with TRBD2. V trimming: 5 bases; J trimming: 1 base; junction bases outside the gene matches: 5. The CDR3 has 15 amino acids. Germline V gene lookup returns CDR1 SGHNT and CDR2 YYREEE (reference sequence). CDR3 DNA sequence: TGTGCCAGCAGTTCGAGCGGGGTGAACACCGGGGAGCTGTTTTTT. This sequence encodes CASSSSGVNTGELFF.

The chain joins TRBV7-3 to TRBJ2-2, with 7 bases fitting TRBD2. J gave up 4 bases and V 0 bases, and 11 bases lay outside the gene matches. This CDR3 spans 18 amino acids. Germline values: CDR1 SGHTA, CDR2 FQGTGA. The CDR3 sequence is CASSLTPRGYEGTGELFF. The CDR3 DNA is TGTGCCAGCAGCTTAACCCCGCGGGGGTACGAGGGCACCGGGGAGCTGTTTTTT.

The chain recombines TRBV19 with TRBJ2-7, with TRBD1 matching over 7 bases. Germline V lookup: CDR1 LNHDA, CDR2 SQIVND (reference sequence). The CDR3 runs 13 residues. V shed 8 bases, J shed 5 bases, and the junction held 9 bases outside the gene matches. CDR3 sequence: CASSRNRGNEQYF. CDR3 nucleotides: TGTGCCAGTTCCCGCAACAGGGGCAACGAGCAGTACTTC.

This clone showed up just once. The DNA of the CDR3 is TGTGCCAGCAGTTCCTCTCCCGGGCCGCTTAATTCACCCCTCCACTTT. Translation: CASSSSPGPLNSPLHF. The genes are TRBV27 and TRBJ1-6; no clear D. The CDR3 runs to 16 residues. Germline-derived CDR1 and CDR2 are MNHEY and SMNVEV (reference sequence). V lost 4 bases, J lost 6 bases, and 16 bases lay in between.

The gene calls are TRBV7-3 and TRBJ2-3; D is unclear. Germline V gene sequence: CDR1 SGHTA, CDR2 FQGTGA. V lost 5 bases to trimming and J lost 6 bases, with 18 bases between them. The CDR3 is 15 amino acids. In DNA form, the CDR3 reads TGTGCCAGCAGCCCCGCGGCGTCCCCCGTCGATACGCAGTATTTT. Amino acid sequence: CASSPAASPVDTQYF.

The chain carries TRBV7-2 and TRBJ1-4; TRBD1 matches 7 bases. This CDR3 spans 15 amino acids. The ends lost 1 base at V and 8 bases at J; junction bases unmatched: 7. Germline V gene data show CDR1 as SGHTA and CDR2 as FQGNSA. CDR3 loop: CASSLVRGGGEKLFF. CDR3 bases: TGTGCCAGCAGCTTAGTAAGAGGGGGCGGGGAAAAACTGTTTTTT.

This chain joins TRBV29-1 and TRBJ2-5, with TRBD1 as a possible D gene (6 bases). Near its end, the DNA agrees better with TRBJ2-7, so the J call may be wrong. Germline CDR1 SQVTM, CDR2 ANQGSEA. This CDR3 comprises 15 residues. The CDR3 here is CSVEGYLDSPYEQYF. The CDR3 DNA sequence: TGCAGCGTTGAGGGCTATCTGGACAGTCCCTACGAGCAGTACTTC.

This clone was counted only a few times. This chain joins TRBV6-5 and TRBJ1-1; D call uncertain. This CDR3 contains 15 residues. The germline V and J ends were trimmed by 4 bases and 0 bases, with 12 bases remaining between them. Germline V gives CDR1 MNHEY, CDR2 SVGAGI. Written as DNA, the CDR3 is TGTGCCAGCAGTTCCCGGATCCTAGTGAACACTGAAGCTTTCTTT. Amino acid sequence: CASSSRILVNTEAFF.

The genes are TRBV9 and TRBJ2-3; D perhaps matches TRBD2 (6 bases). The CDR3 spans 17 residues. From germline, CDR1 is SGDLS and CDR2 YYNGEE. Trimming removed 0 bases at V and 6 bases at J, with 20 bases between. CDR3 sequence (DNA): TGTGCCAGCAGCGTAGGGCTTAGCGGAACAACTCGGGATACGCAGTATTTT. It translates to CASSVGLSGTTRDTQYF. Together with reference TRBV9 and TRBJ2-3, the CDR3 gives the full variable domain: DSGVTQTPKHLITATGQRVTLRCSPRSGDLSVYWYQQSLDQGLQFLIQYYNGEERAKGNILERFSAQQFPDLHSELNLSSLELGDSALYFCASSVGLSGTTRDTQYFGPGTRLTVL.

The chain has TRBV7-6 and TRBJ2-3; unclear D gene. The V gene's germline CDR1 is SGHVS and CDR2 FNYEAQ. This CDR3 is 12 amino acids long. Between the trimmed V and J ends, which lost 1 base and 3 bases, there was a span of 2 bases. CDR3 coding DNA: TGTGCCAGCAGCTTAGGGACAGATACGCAGTATTTT. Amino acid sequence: CASSLGTDTQYF.

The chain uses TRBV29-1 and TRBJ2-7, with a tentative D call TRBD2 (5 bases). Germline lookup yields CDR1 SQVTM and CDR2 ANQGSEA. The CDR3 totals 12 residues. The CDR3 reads CRRSTGTYEQYF. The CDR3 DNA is TGCAGGCGATCTACCGGGACCTACGAGCAGTACTTC.

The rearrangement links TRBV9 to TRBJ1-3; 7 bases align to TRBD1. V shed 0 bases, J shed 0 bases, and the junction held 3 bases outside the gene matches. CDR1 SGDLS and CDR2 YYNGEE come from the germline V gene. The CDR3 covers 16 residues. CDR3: CASSVGGTDSGNTIYF. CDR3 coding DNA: TGTGCCAGCAGCGTAGGTGGGACAGACTCTGGAAACACCATATATTTT.

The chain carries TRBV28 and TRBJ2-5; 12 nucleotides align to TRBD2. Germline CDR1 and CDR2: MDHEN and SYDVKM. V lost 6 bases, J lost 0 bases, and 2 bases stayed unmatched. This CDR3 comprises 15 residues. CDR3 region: CASRGLAGNQETQYF. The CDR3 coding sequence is TGTGCCAGCAGAGGACTAGCGGGGAACCAAGAGACCCAGTACTTC.

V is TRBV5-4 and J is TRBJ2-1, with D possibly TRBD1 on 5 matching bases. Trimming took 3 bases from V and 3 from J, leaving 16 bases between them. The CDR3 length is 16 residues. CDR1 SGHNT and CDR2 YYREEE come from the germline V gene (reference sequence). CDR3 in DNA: TGTGCCAGCAGCTCGTTTAATGGGGCAATCTACAATGAGCAGTTCTTC. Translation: CASSSFNGAIYNEQFF.

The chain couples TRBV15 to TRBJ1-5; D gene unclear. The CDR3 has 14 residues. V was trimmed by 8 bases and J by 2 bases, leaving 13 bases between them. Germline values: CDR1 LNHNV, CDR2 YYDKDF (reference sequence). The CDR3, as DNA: TGTGCCACCGCCGTCCATCCAGGCAATCAGCCCCAGCATTTT. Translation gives CATAVHPGNQPQHF.

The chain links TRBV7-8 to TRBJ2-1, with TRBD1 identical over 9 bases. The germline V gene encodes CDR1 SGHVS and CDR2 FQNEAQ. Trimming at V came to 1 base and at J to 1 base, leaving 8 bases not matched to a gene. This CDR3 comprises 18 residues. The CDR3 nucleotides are TGTGCCAGCAGCTTAGTACTTATCGGGACAGGGTCCTACAATGAGCAGTTCTTC. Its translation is CASSLVLIGTGSYNEQFF.

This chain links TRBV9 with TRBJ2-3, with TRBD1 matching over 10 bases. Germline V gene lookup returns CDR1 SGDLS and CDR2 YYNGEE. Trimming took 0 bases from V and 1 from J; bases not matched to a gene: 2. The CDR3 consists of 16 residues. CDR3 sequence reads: CASSVVTGGRTDTQYF. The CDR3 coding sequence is TGTGCCAGCAGCGTAGTGACAGGGGGCCGCACAGATACGCAGTATTTT.

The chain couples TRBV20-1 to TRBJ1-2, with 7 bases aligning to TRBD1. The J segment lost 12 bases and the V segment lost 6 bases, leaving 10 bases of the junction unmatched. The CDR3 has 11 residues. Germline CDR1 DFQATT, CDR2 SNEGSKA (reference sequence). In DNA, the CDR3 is TGCAGTGCCCGACCCGATACAGGGGACACCTTC. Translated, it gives CSARPDTGDTF.